This TCR beta chain was retrieved from a study of tumor-infiltrating lymphocytes in primary liver carcinoma. The length of the CDR3 is 18 residues. Of note for this clonotype: Its cognate antigen is unknown. One junction end does not reproduce the germline sequence, and a read error may be involved.

Study-level points and caveats: Against blood, tumors held a significantly higher top-250-clone fraction (p = 0.039). Only about 7.5-24% of top clones appeared in all five tumor regions. Tumor-adjacent and tumor-blood pairs shared less of their repertoires than tumor region pairs shared.

A constant-region primer served to make TCR beta cDNA from around 540 ng total RNA. Investigators got TCR beta libraries out of three nested multiplex PCR rounds, done with slightly modified ARM-PCR. The first two PCR rounds used TRBV1-TRBV30 primers with a Cbeta primer, approximately 10 cycles each. TCRdb independently ran MiXCR on the multiplex PCR reads; one entry per CDR3 protein. Of about 78,000 distinct CDR3 sequences in the sample, 65% to 75% were seen once. From about 19-30 mg of unsorted bulk tissue, DNA and RNA were co-extracted together. Patients underwent surgical resection for primary liver carcinoma.

The chain carries TRBV12-3 or TRBV12-4 and TRBJ2-1, with 10 bases that match TRBD2. The sequenced material came from liver tumor tissue from sampling region 4. Noted subset: tumor region T4, right-lateral pole. The sequence derives from an older woman with primary liver carcinoma and hepatitis B virus infection. CDR3 nucleotides: TGTGCCAGCAGTTTGGAGCGGGAGGGCCGCCGATCCTATAATGGGCAGTTCTTC. It encodes CASSLEREGRRSYNGQFF.